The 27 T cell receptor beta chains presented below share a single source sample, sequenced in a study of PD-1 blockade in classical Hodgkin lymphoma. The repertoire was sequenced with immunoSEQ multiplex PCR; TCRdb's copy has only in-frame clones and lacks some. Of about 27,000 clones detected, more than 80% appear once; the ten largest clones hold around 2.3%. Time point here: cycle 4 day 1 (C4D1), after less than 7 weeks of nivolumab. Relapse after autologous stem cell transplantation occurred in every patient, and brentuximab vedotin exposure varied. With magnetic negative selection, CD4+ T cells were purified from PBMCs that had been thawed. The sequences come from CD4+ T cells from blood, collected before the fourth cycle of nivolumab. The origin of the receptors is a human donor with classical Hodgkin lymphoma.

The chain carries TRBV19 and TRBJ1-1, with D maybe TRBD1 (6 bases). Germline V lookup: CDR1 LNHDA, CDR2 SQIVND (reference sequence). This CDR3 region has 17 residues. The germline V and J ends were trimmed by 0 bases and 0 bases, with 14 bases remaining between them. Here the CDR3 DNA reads TGTGCCAGTAGTATAGATAGACCCCAGGGGCTGAACACTGAAGCTTTCTTT. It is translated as CASSIDRPQGLNTEAFF.

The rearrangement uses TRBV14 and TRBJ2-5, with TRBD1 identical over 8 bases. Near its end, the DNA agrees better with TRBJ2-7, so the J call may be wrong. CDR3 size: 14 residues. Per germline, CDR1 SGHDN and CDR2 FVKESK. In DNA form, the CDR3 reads TGTGCCAGCAGCCAAGGGACAGGGCCCTACGAGCAGTACTTC. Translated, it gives CASSQGTGPYEQYF.

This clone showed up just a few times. The CDR3 is CASSFGGNYGYTF. In DNA, the CDR3 is TGTGCCAGCAGCTTTGGGGGGAACTATGGCTACACCTTC. The chain uses TRBV5-4 and TRBJ1-2; maybe TRBD1 (5 bases). Germline assignment: CDR1 SGHNT and CDR2 YYREEE (reference sequence). V lost 2 bases, J lost 2 bases, and 7 bases lay in between. This CDR3 region has 13 residues.

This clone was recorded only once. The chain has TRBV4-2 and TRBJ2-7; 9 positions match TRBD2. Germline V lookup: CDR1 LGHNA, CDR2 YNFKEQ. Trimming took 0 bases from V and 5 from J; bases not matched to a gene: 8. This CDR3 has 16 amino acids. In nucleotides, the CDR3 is TGTGCCAGCAGCCAAGATGGAAGCGGGAGGAGGAACGAGCAGTACTTC. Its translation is CASSQDGSGRRNEQYF.

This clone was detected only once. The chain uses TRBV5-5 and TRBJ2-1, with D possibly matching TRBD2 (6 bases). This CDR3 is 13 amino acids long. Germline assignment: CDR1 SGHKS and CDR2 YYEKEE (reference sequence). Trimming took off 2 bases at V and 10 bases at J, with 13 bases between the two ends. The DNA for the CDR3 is TGTGCCAGCAGCTTTATTCCAGCGGGCGAGCAGTTCTTC. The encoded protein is CASSFIPAGEQFF.

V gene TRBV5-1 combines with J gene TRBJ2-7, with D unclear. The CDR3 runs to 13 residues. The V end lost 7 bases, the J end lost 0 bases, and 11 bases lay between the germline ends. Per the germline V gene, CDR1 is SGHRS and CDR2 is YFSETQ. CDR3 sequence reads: CASCPASSYEQYF. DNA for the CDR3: TGCGCCAGCTGCCCCGCGAGCTCCTACGAGCAGTACTTC.

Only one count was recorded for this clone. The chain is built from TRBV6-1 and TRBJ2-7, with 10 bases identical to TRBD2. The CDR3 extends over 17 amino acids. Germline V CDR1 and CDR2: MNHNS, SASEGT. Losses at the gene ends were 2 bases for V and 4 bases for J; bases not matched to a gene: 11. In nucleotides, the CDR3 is TGTGCCAGCAGTGAACTCGGGCCACTAGCGGGAATATACGAGCAGTACTTC. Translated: CASSELGPLAGIYEQYF.

This CDR3 is CASSLSQGRSTDTQYF. For the CDR3, the DNA is TGTGCCAGCAGTTTATCCCAGGGTAGAAGCACAGATACGCAGTATTTT. The chain couples TRBV27 to TRBJ2-3; D is possibly TRBD1 (5 bases). From germline, CDR1 is MNHEY and CDR2 SMNVEV (reference sequence). CDR3 length: 16 amino acids. Deletions cut 0 bases from V and 0 bases from J, with 10 bases between.

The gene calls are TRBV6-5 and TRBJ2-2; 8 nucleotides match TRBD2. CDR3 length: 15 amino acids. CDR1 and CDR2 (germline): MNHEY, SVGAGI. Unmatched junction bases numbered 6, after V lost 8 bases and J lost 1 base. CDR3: CASRREGRNTGELFF. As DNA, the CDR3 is TGTGCCAGCCGTCGGGAGGGGAGGAACACCGGGGAGCTGTTTTTT.

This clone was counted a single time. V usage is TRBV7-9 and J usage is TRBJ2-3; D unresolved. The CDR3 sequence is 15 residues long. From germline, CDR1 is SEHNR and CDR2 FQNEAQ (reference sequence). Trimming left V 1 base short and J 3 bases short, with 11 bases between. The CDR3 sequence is CASSLGSAATDTQYF. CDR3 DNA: TGTGCCAGCAGCTTAGGGTCTGCGGCTACAGATACGCAGTATTTT. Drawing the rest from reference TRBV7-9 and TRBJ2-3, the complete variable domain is DTGVSQNPRHKITKRGQNVTFRCDPISEHNRLYWYRQTLGQGPEFLTYFQNEAQLEKSRLLSDRFSAERPKGSFSTLEIQRTEQGDSAMYLCASSLGSAATDTQYFGPGTRLTVL.

CDR3 region: CASSSLTGSSYNEQFF. The CDR3 DNA reads as TGTGCCAGCAGCTCACTAACAGGGAGCTCCTACAATGAGCAGTTCTTC. The chain links TRBV7-9 to TRBJ2-1, with D maybe TRBD1 (6 bases). Between the trimmed V and J ends, which lost 4 bases and 0 bases, there was a span of 13 bases. The CDR3 has 16 amino acids. Germline lookup yields CDR1 SEHNR and CDR2 FQNEAQ (reference sequence).

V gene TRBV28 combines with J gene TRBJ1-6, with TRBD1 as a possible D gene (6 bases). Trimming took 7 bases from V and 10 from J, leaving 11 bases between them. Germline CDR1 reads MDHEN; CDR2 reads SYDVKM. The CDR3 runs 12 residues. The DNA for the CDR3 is TGTGCCAGCAACCCGGGGGGCTCACCCCTCCACTTT. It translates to CASNPGGSPLHF.

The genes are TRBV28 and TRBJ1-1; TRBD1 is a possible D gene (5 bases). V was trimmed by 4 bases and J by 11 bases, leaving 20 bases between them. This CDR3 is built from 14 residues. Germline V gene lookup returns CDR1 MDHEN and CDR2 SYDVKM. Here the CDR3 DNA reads TGTGCCAGCAGTTCGTCATGGGACCTCCTGGGGGCTTTCTTT. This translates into CASSSSWDLLGAFF.

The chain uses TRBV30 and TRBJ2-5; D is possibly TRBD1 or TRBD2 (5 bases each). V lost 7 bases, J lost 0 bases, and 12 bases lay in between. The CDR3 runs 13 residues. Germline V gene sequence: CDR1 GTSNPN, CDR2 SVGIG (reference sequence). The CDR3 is CASSRGYQETQYF. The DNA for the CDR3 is TGTGCCTCCTCACGGGGCTACCAAGAGACCCAGTACTTC. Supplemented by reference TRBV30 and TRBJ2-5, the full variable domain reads SQTIHQWPATLVQPVGSPLSLECTVEGTSNPNLYWYRQAAGRGLQLLFYSVGIGQISSEVPQNLSASRPQDRQFILSSKKLLLSDSGFYLCASSRGYQETQYFGPGTRLLVL.

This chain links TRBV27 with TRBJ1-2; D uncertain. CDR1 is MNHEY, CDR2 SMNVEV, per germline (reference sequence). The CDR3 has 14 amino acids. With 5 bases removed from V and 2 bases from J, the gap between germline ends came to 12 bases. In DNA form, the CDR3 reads TGTGCCAGCAGTAACCGGACTCCAAACTATGGCTACACCTTC. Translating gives CASSNRTPNYGYTF.

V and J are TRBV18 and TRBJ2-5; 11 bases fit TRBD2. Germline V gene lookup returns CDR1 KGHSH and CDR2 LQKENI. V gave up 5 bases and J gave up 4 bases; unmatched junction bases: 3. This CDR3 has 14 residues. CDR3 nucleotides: TGTGCCAGCTCAGAACTAGCGGGAGCAGAGACCCAGTACTTC. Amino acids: CASSELAGAETQYF.

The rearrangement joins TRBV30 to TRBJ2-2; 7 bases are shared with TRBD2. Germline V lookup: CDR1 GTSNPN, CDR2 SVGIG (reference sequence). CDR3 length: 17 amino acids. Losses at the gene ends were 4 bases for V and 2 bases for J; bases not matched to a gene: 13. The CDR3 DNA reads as TGTGCCTGGATGCTAGCGGAGCGAGCCCTCAACACCGGGGAGCTGTTTTTT. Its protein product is CAWMLAERALNTGELFF.

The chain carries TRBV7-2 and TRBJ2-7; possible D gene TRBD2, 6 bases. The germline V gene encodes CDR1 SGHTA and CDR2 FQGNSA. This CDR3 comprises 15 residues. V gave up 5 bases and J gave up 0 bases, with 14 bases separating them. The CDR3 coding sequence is TGTGCCAGCAGCAGGGACTCCCAGAGCTCCTACGAGCAGTACTTC. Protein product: CASSRDSQSSYEQYF.

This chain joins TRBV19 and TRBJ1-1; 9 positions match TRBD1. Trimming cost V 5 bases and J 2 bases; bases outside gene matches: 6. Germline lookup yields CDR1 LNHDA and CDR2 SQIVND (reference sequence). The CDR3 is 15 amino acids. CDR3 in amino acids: CASSQQGQGNTEAFF. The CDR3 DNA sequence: TGTGCCAGTAGTCAACAGGGACAGGGTAACACTGAAGCTTTCTTT.

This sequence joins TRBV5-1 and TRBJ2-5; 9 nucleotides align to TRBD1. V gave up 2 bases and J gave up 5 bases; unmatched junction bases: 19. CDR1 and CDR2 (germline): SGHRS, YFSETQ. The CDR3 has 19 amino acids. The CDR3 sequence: CASSLIRNWGTGGLETQYF. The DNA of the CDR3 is TGCGCCAGCAGCTTAATCCGGAACTGGGGCACAGGGGGCTTGGAGACCCAGTACTTC.

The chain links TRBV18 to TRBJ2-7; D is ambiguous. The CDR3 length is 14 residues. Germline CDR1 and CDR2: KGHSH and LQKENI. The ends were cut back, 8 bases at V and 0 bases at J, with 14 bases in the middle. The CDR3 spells CASTTAPSSYEQYF. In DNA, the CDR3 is TGTGCCAGCACGACGGCCCCCAGCTCCTACGAGCAGTACTTC.

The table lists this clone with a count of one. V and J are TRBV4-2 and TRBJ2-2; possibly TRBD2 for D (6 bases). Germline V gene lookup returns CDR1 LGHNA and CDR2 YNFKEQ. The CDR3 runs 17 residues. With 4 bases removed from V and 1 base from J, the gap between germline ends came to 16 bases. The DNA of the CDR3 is TGTGCCAGCAGCCCCCCCAGGGCGGAGGGGAACACCGGGGAGCTGTTTTTT. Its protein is CASSPPRAEGNTGELFF.

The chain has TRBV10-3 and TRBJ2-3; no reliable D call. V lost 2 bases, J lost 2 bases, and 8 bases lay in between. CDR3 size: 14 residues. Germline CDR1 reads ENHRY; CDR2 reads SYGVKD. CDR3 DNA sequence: TGTGCCATCAGTGAGGACTTTGTCACAGATACGCAGTATTTT. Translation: CAISEDFVTDTQYF.

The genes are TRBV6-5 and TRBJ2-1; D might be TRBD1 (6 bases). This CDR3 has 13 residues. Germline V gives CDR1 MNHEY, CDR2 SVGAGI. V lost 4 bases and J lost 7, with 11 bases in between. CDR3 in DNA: TGTGCCAGCAGTTCCAGGGGTTCGAATGAGCAGTTCTTC. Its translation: CASSSRGSNEQFF.

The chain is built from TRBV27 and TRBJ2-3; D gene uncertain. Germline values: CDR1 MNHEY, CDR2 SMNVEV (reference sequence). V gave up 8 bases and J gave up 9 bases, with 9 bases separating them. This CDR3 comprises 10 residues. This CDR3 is CASGKFTQYF. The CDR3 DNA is TGTGCCAGCGGAAAGTTCACGCAGTATTTT.

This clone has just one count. The CDR3 protein is CASSKDRGYEQFF. In nucleotides, the CDR3 is TGTGCCAGCAGTAAGGACAGGGGGTATGAGCAGTTCTTC. This rearrangement joins TRBV6-6 to TRBJ2-1; the match to TRBD1 covers 10 bases. Germline values: CDR1 MNHNY, CDR2 SVGAGI (reference sequence). The CDR3 is made up of 13 amino acids. J was trimmed by 8 bases and V by 5 bases; bases with no gene match: 3.

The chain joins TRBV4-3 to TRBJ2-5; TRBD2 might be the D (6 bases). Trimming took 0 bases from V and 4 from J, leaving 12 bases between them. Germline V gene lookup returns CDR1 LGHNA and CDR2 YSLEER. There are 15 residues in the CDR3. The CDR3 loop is CASSQEWASAETQYF. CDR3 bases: TGCGCCAGCAGCCAAGAATGGGCTAGCGCAGAGACCCAGTACTTC.